The following is a T cell receptor (beta chain) sequence with its context. There is no known antigen for this receptor. Base qualities were left out, and no much larger clone turns up one base away. Healthy HIV-negative adults with no recently reported acute infections or vaccinations were included as donors. Every donor was a Caucasian adult residing in Nashville, Tennessee, USA. CD4+ T cells were enriched through magnetic negative selection, after which naive cells were positively selected on CD45RA and the remaining negative fraction served as the memory subset. After blood collection by leukapheresis, PBMCs were isolated using Ficoll-Histopaque density gradient centrifugation and then cryopreserved in the vapor phase of liquid nitrogen. Analytical flow cytometry was used to check the purity and quantity of every magnetically sorted T cell population. Genomic DNA was isolated from every sorted fraction and measured by UV absorbance on a Nanodrop 2000c.

Using the deep immunoSEQ assay, multiplex PCR amplified TCR CDR3 regions from genomic DNA. Extracted genomic DNA from each cell subset was distributed evenly across all wells of several immunoSEQ 96-well plates, and each plate was treated as a replicate. Each replicate PCR for sorted subsets received roughly 0.2 ug genomic DNA, equal to roughly 30,000 T cell genomes. The purified libraries were quantified using a Qubit 3.0 fluorometer, sized with a Bioanalyzer 2100, and then quantified again using the KAPA Library Quantification kit. Every immunoSEQ 96-well plate was sequenced on a separate single-read 150-cycle Illumina NextSeq 550 flow cell. Per the source publication's procedure: Because only junctional sequences without quality scores were contained in the immunoSEQ output, filtering matching that applied to full-length reads could not be performed. To assign V/J genes and CDR3, sequences were annotated against IMGT germline references using PyIR, a Python wrapper for IgBLAST v1.9. Reads were filtered out if the reads had weak V/J assignments (E-value above 1e-6), no CDR3, stop codons, out-of-frame junctions, or ambiguous translated residues. V3J clonotypes were defined as sequences sharing an identical inferred V gene, J gene, and CDR3 amino acid sequence. Percentage overlap between repertoires was calculated by dividing the number of shared unique clonotypes by the size of the smaller repertoire. Richness of each repertoire was evaluated using RTK rarefaction, the Chao1 estimator, and Recon v2.1 estimates of unobserved clonotypes. For all TCRbeta clonotypes obtained by the gDNA method from a few donors, generation probabilities were computed with OLGA. The source is immuneACCESS, and TCRdb retained only in-frame sequences with V and J called. Part of the clones is not carried over; for the studies checked, unresolved V genes explain less than half of this, and the remainder is unexplained. V, J and clone size are those of that table, while D and trimming were read from the DNA. Present in this sample are more than 1 million clones, around 82% of which were seen just once. Together, the top ten hold more than 0.45% of the sample.

This specimen belongs to a study of shared clonotypes between healthy human individuals (dated by TCRdb to about 2020). Background for the entire study: The cohort comprised a couple of women and three men aged 18 to 49 years. For each donor, three plates each were used for CD4 naive and CD4 memory, two plates were used for CD8 naive, and one plate was used for CD8 memory. To estimate repertoire size and how much clonotypes are shared between individuals, the study performed deep sequencing of blood TCR repertoires from roughly five healthy adults. Different laboratories and diverse techniques were used to prepare libraries and sequence TCR repertoires, to increase sequencing depth and limit assay-specific biases. Per donor, leukapheresis produced somewhere between about 0.8 and 9 billion PBMCs. Here is what the overall study found, with its caveats: Compared with non-shared clonotypes, the clonotypes found in all four sorted-subset donors had higher generation probabilities. Sampling was limited to blood, and TCR repertoires in tissue likely differ from TCR repertoires in blood. Incomplete sequencing was indicated by rarefaction of sorted-subset datasets, despite the large sequencing depth. Naive subsets generally had larger estimated clonotype richness than memory subsets did. When several donors were compared, the shared fraction of clonotypes was around 5.1% for naive CD4, roughly 3.3% for naive CD8, about 2.4% for memory CD4, and roughly 0.4% for memory CD8. Because the study included a small number of donors, the genetic and exposure-history diversity represented was limited. Pairwise subsampling led to the expectation that sequencing depth would affect the degree of clonotype sharing among donors.

The sample consisted of memory CD4+ T cells from PBMCs. The meaning of the sample's cell subset or site label: CD45RA-negative fraction. The TCR was taken from a man between 18 and 35 years old in good health. Some clones in this sample may be carry-over from other donors' samples.

This receptor has the CDR3 CASSATLTGGVLNEQFF. The sequence in DNA is TGTGCCAGCAGTGCCACCCTTACAGGGGGGGTCCTCAATGAGCAGTTCTTC. Recombination linked TRBV6-1 to TRBJ2-1; the D gene is perhaps TRBD1, on 8 matching bases. The CDR3 starts with the cysteine, ends with the phenylalanine, and has 17 residues. This entry keeps only the CDR3 DNA: 51 bases, framed from base 1. V is pared back by 4 bases and J by 6 bases, with 22 bases lying between the germline termini. The CDR1 and CDR2 encoded by the germline V gene are MNHNS and SASEGT.